This T cell receptor beta chain was recovered during a study of T cell repertoires in cytomegalovirus infection (dated by TCRdb to about 2019). Notes on the research overall: The HLA type of each donor mattered for the analysis, because public TCR beta signatures pointed to carriage of CMV infection along with the matching HLA type.

The paper as a whole reports these results and caveats: In the ex vivo response, HLA-C-restricted CMV-specific TCR beta clonotypes were dominant, and in two of eight donors the single most frequent clonotype came from this HLA-C-restricted group. Cumulative frequency of public TCR beta family members discriminated carriers of CMV infection plus the relevant HLA type in this cohort and an independent 352-donor cohort.

With regard to this clonotype: Its antigen is currently not known. Base-call qualities are not available, and no considerably larger clone is one nucleotide away.

Between the V and J ends, shortened by 2 bases and 7 bases respectively, the junction contains 12 bases. The CDR1 and CDR2 encoded by the germline V gene are MDHEN and SYDVKM. CDR3 length: 14 amino acids, cysteine to phenylalanine. Of the read, only the CDR3 DNA is kept; its 42 bases are in frame from base 1. This sample was sequenced with an Illumina HiSeq 1500. Through fastp at Q25 and MiXCR, TCRdb rebuilt clones from the public reads, retaining in-frame beta chains. Rows with a matching CDR3 protein are joined into one entry that keeps the most common DNA and genes. For this sample there are about 530,000 distinct CDR3 sequences; about a quarter appear just once. Over 10% of the sample lies in the top ten.

The chain employs TRBV28 and TRBJ1-5; no D gene is confidently identified. The sequencing sample was made of PBMCs. The clonotype originates from a human donor in good health (CMV status not recorded). Some clones in this sample may be carry-over from other donors' samples. The CDR3: CASSLGLRWQPQHF. The nucleotide sequence is given as TGTGCCAGCAGTTTAGGGCTTCGGTGGCAGCCCCAGCATTTT.